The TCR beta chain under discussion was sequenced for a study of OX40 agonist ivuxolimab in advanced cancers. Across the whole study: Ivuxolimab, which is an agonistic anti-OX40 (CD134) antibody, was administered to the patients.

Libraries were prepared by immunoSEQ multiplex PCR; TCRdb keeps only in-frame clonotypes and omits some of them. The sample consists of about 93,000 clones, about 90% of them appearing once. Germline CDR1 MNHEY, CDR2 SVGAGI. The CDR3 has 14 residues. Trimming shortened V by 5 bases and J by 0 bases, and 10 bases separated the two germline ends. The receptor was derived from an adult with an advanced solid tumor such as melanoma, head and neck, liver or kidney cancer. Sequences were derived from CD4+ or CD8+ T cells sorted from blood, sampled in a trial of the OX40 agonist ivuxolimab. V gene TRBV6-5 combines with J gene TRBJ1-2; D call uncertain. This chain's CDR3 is CASSPLDPNYGYTF. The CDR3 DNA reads TGTGCCAGCAGTCCCCTGGACCCTAACTATGGCTACACCTTC.